This T cell receptor beta chain was sequenced in a study of technical replicates of blood from a handful of donors. With 7 bases removed from V and 5 bases from J, the gap between germline ends came to 12 bases. The CDR3 is 13 residues long. CDR1 is SNHLY, CDR2 FYNNEI, per germline. The table came from immunoSEQ multiplex PCR; TCRdb's copy has only in-frame clones and leaves some out. The sample lists 74,000 or so clones, 80% to 95% occurring once. J is TRBJ2-1 and V is TRBV2, with D perhaps TRBD2 (5 bases). The receptor comes from a human donor in good health. Source material: T cells isolated from PBMCs. The CDR3 here is CASKWEINNEQFF. For the CDR3, the DNA is TGTGCCAGCAAGTGGGAGATTAACAATGAGCAGTTCTTC. The complete variable domain, with remaining parts taken from reference TRBV2 and TRBJ2-1, reads EPEVTQTPSHQVTQMGQEVILRCVPISNHLYFYWYRQILGQKVEFLVSFYNNEISEKSEIFDDQFSVERPDGSNFTLKIRSTKLEDSAMYFCASKWEINNEQFFGPGTRLTVL.